This TCR beta chain was found in a study of T cells in localized non-small cell lung cancer. Study-level points and caveats: A median around 57 of the top 100 tumor clones appeared in adjacent lung. Higher T cell density in the blood was associated with longer overall survival, whereas higher adjacent-lung clonality associated with shorter survival.

Method: immunoSEQ multiplex PCR; TCRdb's copy keeps in-frame clones and lacks some. The sample lists some 53,000 clones, more than 80% occurring once. CDR3 length: 14 residues. Trimming cost V 5 bases and J 2 bases; bases outside gene matches: 2. Germline CDR1 and CDR2: LNHDA and SQIVND (reference sequence). As to this clone: The target antigen is unknown.

The sequence was obtained from a male donor at least 60 years old with stage III squamous cell lung carcinoma. This material consisted of peripheral blood, taken before any cancer treatment. V usage is TRBV19 and J usage is TRBJ1-5, with 8 bases that match TRBD1. CDR3 amino acids: CASSETGGNQPQHF. The CDR3 DNA follows: TGTGCCAGTAGTGAGACAGGGGGCAATCAGCCCCAGCATTTT.